Here is one T cell receptor beta chain with its context. Its antigen is unidentified. Data came from immunoSEQ multiplex PCR; TCRdb stores just in-frame clones and leaves some out. The sample includes about 120,000 clones, around 85% of them seen just once. This sample is part of a study of T cell responses to AZD1222 COVID-19 vaccine. The CDR3 consists of 16 residues. Germline trimming cut 0 bases from V and 6 bases from J; bases unmatched to any gene: 8. Germline CDR1 reads MGHRA; CDR2 reads YSYEKL. Notes on the study in general: A mostly white British donor set with more females was recruited, and clonal diversity was possibly underestimated. The study found vaccine-associated CD4 TCRs spanning spike, dominant at 160-218 and 743-854.

Here the sequenced sample was peripheral blood, taken on day 0 of MenACWY control vaccination. The chain carries TRBV4-1 and TRBJ2-7, with 10 bases that match TRBD1. The source is an adult in good health. The CDR3 DNA is TGCGCCAGCAGCCAAGAACAGGTCAGGGACAGGGGCGAGCAGTACTTC. The encoded protein is CASSQEQVRDRGEQYF.